This T cell receptor beta chain stems from a study of regulatory T cells in long-lasting Graves disease. To make TCR beta libraries, researchers used iRepertoire HTBI primers and Arm-PCR of CDR3 regions. TCRdb used MiXCR to reprocess the multiplex PCR reads, holding one entry per CDR3 protein. The data contain a few hundred thousand distinct CDR3 sequences, about 17% of them singletons. The sample's time point: newly diagnosed GD, antithyroid drugs for less than 3 months. The TCR library was made from RNA extracted from PBMCs. Graves' disease was diagnosed by American Thyroid Association guidelines. The CDR3 has 12 residues. V gave up 7 bases and J gave up 6 bases, with 10 bases separating them. Germline CDR1 and CDR2: MGHRA and YSYEKL. These records were also assigned to another study, of T cells in Graves' hyperthyroidism and ophthalmopathy. That publication notes: Patients showing uncontrolled infection, other autoimmune disease, pregnancy or lactation were ineligible.

Material: peripheral blood mononuclear cells (PBMCs), obtained at new diagnosis, from a patient treated with antithyroid drugs. This chain joins TRBV4-1 and TRBJ2-1, with D tentatively TRBD1 or TRBD2 (5 bases each). The origin of this receptor is a woman in her twenties or thirties with Graves disease. CDR3 in DNA: TGCGCCAGCAAGGGTGGGGGCAATGAGCAGTTCTTC. Translating gives CASKGGGNEQFF.